The TCR beta chain under discussion was sequenced for a study of shared clonotypes between healthy human individuals. The junction had 9 bases not matched to a gene; V was cut back by 11 bases and J by 1 base. Germline V gene sequence: CDR1 SGHTA, CDR2 FQGNSA. The CDR3 is made up of 14 amino acids. The table lists this clone with a count of one. Both subsets, CD45RA+ naive and CD45RA-negative memory, were split from the CD4+ cells. The table came from immunoSEQ multiplex PCR; TCRdb's copy has only in-frame clones and leaves some out. The sample yields roughly 1,500,000 clones, 95% to 99% seen once. The J gene is TRBJ2-3, the V gene TRBV7-2; 7 nucleotides align to TRBD2. Sequenced: naive CD4+ T cells sorted from blood. The subset is: CD45RA+ positively selected. The TCR sequence derives from a young man in good health. CDR3 DNA sequence: TGTGCCCACGGTGAGCGGGGACGCACAGATACGCAGTATTTT. It is translated as CAHGERGRTDTQYF.